A selection of T cell receptor beta chains follows, all from one sample in a study of T cells in narcolepsy. TCRdb's copy holds only in-frame clones and misses some; the assay was immunoSEQ multiplex PCR. The sample carries 25,000 to 35,000 clones, 75% to 90% recorded once. The material sequenced was CD45RA- memory CD4+ T cells from PBMCs. The receptors come from a human donor with narcolepsy. Both conserved end residues are trimmed from each CDR3. Size tells how often a clone was seen (once, few, many) or the class of an expanded clone, and some rows leave it out.

TRBJ2-7,TRBV5-1,NA,ASMSDSYEQY
TRBJ2-6,TRBV9,NA,ASSVEGAGANVLT
TRBJ1-1,TRBV5-5,NA,ASRPVIGNTEAF
TRBJ2-1,TRBV5-1,NA,ASSLSTYGEQF
TRBJ2-3,TRBV30,NA,AWTPGGAPLLTDTQY
TRBJ1-6,TRBV6-5,NA,ATGFGVGINSPLH
TRBJ2-2,TRBV10-3,NA,AINPATGNANTGELF
TRBJ2-3,TRBV6-5,NA,ASRTGRLDTQY
TRBJ1-1,TRBV27,NA,ASSPWRGVEGAEAF
TRBJ1-3,TRBV7-9,NA,ASTIHAGNTIY
TRBJ2-3,TRBV15,NA,ATSRGVGNTQY
TRBJ2-1,TRBV28,NA,ASRKQGILGKQF
TRBJ2-5,TRBV5-4,NA,ASSGVTAGRGQETQY
TRBJ1-1,TRBV11-1,NA,ASSTRLNTEAF
TRBJ1-1,TRBV6-6,NA,ASSYWNTEAF
TRBJ1-4,TRBV28,NA,ASSSLGQINEKLF
TRBJ2-4,TRBV7-6,few,ASSLGGGQGNIQY
TRBJ1-2,TRBV18,NA,ASSLSRDSFYT
TRBJ2-3,TRBV6-5,NA,ASSYSARWTQY
TRBJ2-7,TRBV5-1,once,ASSLEWGTDYEQY
TRBJ2-7,TRBV21-1,NA,ASSNRDGSYEQY
TRBJ2-3,TRBV7-2,NA,ASSFAHTDTQY
TRBJ1-4,TRBV28,NA,ASSPRTLPTRLF
TRBJ2-7,TRBV11-2,NA,ASSPRGSYEQY